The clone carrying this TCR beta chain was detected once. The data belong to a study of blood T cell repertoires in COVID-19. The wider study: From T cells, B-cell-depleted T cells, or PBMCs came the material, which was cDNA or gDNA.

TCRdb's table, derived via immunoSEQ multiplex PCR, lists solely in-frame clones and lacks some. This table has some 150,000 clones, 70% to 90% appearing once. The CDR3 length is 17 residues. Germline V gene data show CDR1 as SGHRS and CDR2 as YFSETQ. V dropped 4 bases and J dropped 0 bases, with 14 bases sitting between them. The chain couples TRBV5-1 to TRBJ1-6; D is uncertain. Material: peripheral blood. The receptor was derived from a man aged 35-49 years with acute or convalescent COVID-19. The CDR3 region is CASSPEITSSYNSPLHF. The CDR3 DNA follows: TGCGCCAGCAGCCCCGAAATCACCAGCTCCTATAATTCACCCCTCCACTTT.